These T cell receptor beta chains were read from a single sample in a study of CD8+CD57+ T cells in acquired aplastic anemia. Via MiXCR, TCRdb re-called the reads, giving one row per CDR3 protein. The data contain more than 100,000 distinct CDR3 sequences, 48% of them singletons. The sequencing sample was made of sorted CD4+, CD8+, or CD8+CD57+ T cells (not recorded which) from PBMCs. Receptors were obtained from a human donor in good health, serving as a control. Each CDR3 is given with its conserved first and last residue. Each record gives: D gene, clone size, V gene, J gene, CDR3 DNA, CDR3 protein. D genes are given only for firm matches. Where a row states a size, it is once, few, many or the class of an expanded clone; other rows omit it.

NA,many,TRBV2,TRBJ2-7,TGTGCCAGCAGTTACCTTGGGGAGCAGTACTTC,CASSYLGEQYF
NA,NA,TRBV10-1,TRBJ1-3,TGCGCCACCTCGAGGGGCCAAGGAAACACCATATATTTT,CATSRGQGNTIYF
TRBD1,NA,TRBV7-9,TRBJ1-1,TGTGCCAGCAGGGCAGGGGGGGGTGAGATCACTGAAGCTCTCTTT,CASRAGGGEITEALF
TRBD1,many,TRBV7-2,TRBJ2-1,TGTGCCAGCAGCTTAGCGCTTTATGAGACAGGGGGTCTCAGCTACAATGAGCAGTTCTTC,CASSLALYETGGLSYNEQFF
NA,many,TRBV7-7,TRBJ2-5,TGTGCCAGCAGCCGAGAGGGGTTCTTTCAGGGAGAGACCCAGTACTTC,CASSREGFFQGETQYF
TRBD1,once,TRBV19,TRBJ1-6,TGTGCCAGTAGTGAGGGGACAGGAGTGGGCTCACCCCTCCACTTT,CASSEGTGVGSPLHF
TRBD2,NA,TRBV20-1,TRBJ2-3,TGCAGTGCTAGCAGTGCGAGCGGGGGGGGCACAGATACGCAGTATTTT,CSASSASGGGTDTQYF
TRBD1,NA,TRBV12-3/TRBV12-4,TRBJ1-6,TGTGCCAGCAGTTTTGGGACAGGGGGTAATTCACCCCTCCACTTT,CASSFGTGGNSPLHF
TRBD2,NA,TRBV10-2,TRBJ2-7,TGCGCCAGCAGTGAGCGACTAGCGGGGCCACGGGTGTCCTACGAGCAGTACTTC,CASSERLAGPRVSYEQYF
NA,NA,TRBV25-1,TRBJ2-3,TGTGCCAGCAGTGCCCCCACTGTTGGGTCAGATACGCAGTATTTT,CASSAPTVGSDTQYF
NA,NA,TRBV29-1,TRBJ2-1,TGCAGCGTTGAAACTAACAGGAATGAGCAGTTCTTC,CSVETNRNEQFF
NA,once,TRBV10-3,TRBJ2-7,TGTGCCAGCAGGACTCGGACGGGAGTCGACGAGCAGTACTTC,CASRTRTGVDEQYF
TRBD2,many,TRBV7-9,TRBJ2-7,TGTGCCAGCAGTCCACTAGCGGGGAGCTACGAGCAGTACTTC,CASSPLAGSYEQYF
NA,many,TRBV20-1,TRBJ2-6,TGCAGTGCCGTACAGGCTAACTCTGGGGCCAACGTCCTGACTTTC,CSAVQANSGANVLTF
NA,NA,TRBV10-1,TRBJ2-1,TGCGCCAGCAGTGAGAACCCTATAGGGGACGTGAGTGAGCAGTTCTTC,CASSENPIGDVSEQFF
NA,many,TRBV5-6,TRBJ1-1,TGTGCCAGCAGCTTGGGTGACGTGCGGGTCACTGAAGCTTTCTTT,CASSLGDVRVTEAFF
TRBD1,NA,TRBV2,TRBJ2-7,TGTGCCAGCAGCCCCAGCAGCTCCCAAACAGGGGCGCGGTACGAGCAGTACTTC,CASSPSSSQTGARYEQYF
NA,NA,TRBV19,TRBJ1-2,TGTGCCAGTAGTACAGGGTTTCCTGGCTACACCTTC,CASSTGFPGYTF
NA,many,TRBV7-9,TRBJ2-2,TGTGCCAGCAGCCTCGACACCGGGGAGCTGTTTTTT,CASSLDTGELFF
TRBD1,NA,TRBV2,TRBJ1-6,TGTGCCAGCAGCTCCAGGGGGCCCGGTCGATCACCCCTCCACTTT,CASSSRGPGRSPLHF
NA,few,TRBV20-1,TRBJ2-1,TGCAGCACCGGAGGCGGCCCCCCTGAGCAGTTCTTC,CSTGGGPPEQFF
NA,many,TRBV27,TRBJ1-6,TGTGCCAGCACAGGCTACAATTCACCCCTCCACTTT,CASTGYNSPLHF
NA,NA,TRBV6-5,TRBJ2-7,TGTGCCAGCAGTTACTCGGACAGCTCGAGTTACGAGCAGTACTTC,CASSYSDSSSYEQYF
NA,NA,TRBV15,TRBJ2-7,TGTGCCACCAGCAGAGAAGGGGGGGATGCCTACGAGCAGTACTTC,CATSREGGDAYEQYF
NA,many,TRBV20-1,TRBJ1-6,TGCAGTGCTAGCTTCCGAACGCGGAGTTCACCCCTCCACTTT,CSASFRTRSSPLHF
NA,NA,TRBV2,TRBJ2-1,TGTGCCAGCAACCAGGGGCCCAATTACAATGAGCAGTTCTTC,CASNQGPNYNEQFF
TRBD2,many,TRBV14,TRBJ2-3,TGTGCCAGCAGCCCCGGGACTAGCGGGCTTACAGATACGCAGTATTTT,CASSPGTSGLTDTQYF
TRBD1,NA,TRBV6-1,TRBJ1-2,TGTGCCAGCAGCTCCGACAGGGATTGGGGCTACACCTTC,CASSSDRDWGYTF
NA,NA,TRBV29-1,TRBJ2-7,TGCAGCGGCGGCACGGCCTACGAGCAGTACTTC,CSGGTAYEQYF
TRBD2,once,TRBV25-1,TRBJ2-7,TGTGCCAGCAGCTTACCTCTAGCGGGGGCTTCCTACGAGCAGTACTTC,CASSLPLAGASYEQYF
TRBD2,NA,TRBV10-3,TRBJ2-1,TGTGCCATTTCGGGTAGCGGGGGGGCAAACGAGCAGTTCTTC,CAISGSGGANEQFF
NA,NA,TRBV11-2,TRBJ2-6,TGTGCCAGCAGCTCACGCACAGGGGAGGCTGGGACCAACGTCCTGACTTTC,CASSSRTGEAGTNVLTF
TRBD1,NA,TRBV11-1,TRBJ1-6,TGTGCCAGCAGTCCAAATCCCGGGACAGGGGGCGTCTCCTATAATTCACCCCTCCACTTT,CASSPNPGTGGVSYNSPLHF
TRBD2,many,TRBV6-1,TRBJ2-1,TGTGCCAGCAGCCCCGGGACTAGCGGCTACAATGAGCAGTTCTTC,CASSPGTSGYNEQFF
TRBD1,NA,TRBV11-2,TRBJ2-1,TGTGCCAGCAGCTACCGACAGGGGGCGAACAATGAGCAGTTCTTC,CASSYRQGANNEQFF
NA,NA,TRBV29-1,TRBJ2-7,TGCAGCGCTCGGGGAAACCCCTACGAGCAGTACTTC,CSARGNPYEQYF
NA,NA,TRBV7-2,TRBJ2-2,TGTGCCAGCAGCTTACACGGGGGCGGGGAGCTGTTTTTT,CASSLHGGGELFF
TRBD2,NA,TRBV15,TRBJ2-7,TGTGCCACCAGCAGAGAAGCGGGAGGCTACGAGCAGTACTTC,CATSREAGGYEQYF
NA,many,TRBV7-9,TRBJ1-4,TGTGCCAGCAGCTTAGCAGGGCTAATAGAAAAACTGTTTTTT,CASSLAGLIEKLFF